Listed below are T cell receptor beta chains from one sample, sequenced in a study of Ad26.COV2.S vaccination and SARS-CoV-2 variants. Only in-frame clones appear in the TCRdb table, and some are missing; sequencing was by immunoSEQ multiplex PCR. The sample yields 350,000 to 450,000 clones, about 90% seen once. The specimen comprised peripheral blood, sampled in a trial of Ad26.COV2.S vaccine versus placebo. These receptors were obtained from a person aged 18-65 years who received the Ad26.COV2.S COVID-19 vaccine or a placebo. Both conserved end residues are part of each CDR3. A D gene is named only where the DNA matches it firmly. Size tells how often a clone was seen (once, few, many) or the class of an expanded clone, and some rows leave it out.

D gene	V gene	CDR3 length	J gene	clone size	CDR3 protein	CDR3 DNA
NA	TRBV18	15	TRBJ1-2	NA	CASSPRREVGYGYTF	TGTGCCAGCTCACCGCGACGTGAGGTTGGGTATGGCTACACCTTC
NA	TRBV27	14	TRBJ2-5	NA	CASSLSPLKETQYF	TGTGCCAGCAGTTTATCCCCCTTGAAAGAGACCCAGTACTTC
NA	TRBV7-2	13	TRBJ1-4	NA	CASSLPPIEKLFF	TGTGCCAGCAGCCTACCCCCTATCGAAAAACTGTTTTTT
TRBD1	TRBV15	14	TRBJ1-2	NA	CATSLATGRDGYTF	TGTGCCACCAGTTTGGCGACAGGGCGAGATGGCTACACCTTC
TRBD1	TRBV5-8	12	TRBJ1-3	once	CASSPNIGTVNF	TGTGCCAGCAGCCCTAATATCGGGACAGTTAATTTT
NA	TRBV24-1	14	TRBJ1-5	NA	CATSESTGYQPQHF	TGTGCCACCAGTGAGTCGACAGGTTATCAGCCCCAGCATTTT
NA	TRBV7-2	14	TRBJ2-3	NA	CASSLYRETDTQYF	TGTGCCAGCAGCTTATACAGGGAAACAGATACGCAGTATTTT
TRBD2	TRBV4-3	16	TRBJ2-1	NA	CASSQTTSGEYNEQFF	TGCGCCAGCAGCCAAACCACTAGCGGGGAGTACAATGAGCAGTTCTTC
NA	TRBV10-1	13	TRBJ2-3	NA	CASSDPGWDTQYF	TGCGCCAGCAGTGATCCGGGGTGGGATACGCAGTATTTT
TRBD1	TRBV7-2	16	TRBJ2-2	NA	CASSLVAGGYTGELFF	TGTGCCAGCAGCTTAGTGGCAGGGGGTTACACCGGGGAGCTGTTTTTT
NA	TRBV3-1/TRBV3-2	19	TRBJ1-1	NA	CASSQDLTSQGPLNTEAFF	TGTGCCAGCAGCCAAGATCTTACGTCCCAGGGGCCCTTGAACACTGAAGCTTTCTTT
NA	TRBV4-3	16	TRBJ1-6	NA	CASSPKTRGNNSPLHF	TGCGCCAGCAGCCCAAAAACGCGGGGGAATAATTCACCCCTCCACTTT
TRBD1	TRBV27	17	TRBJ2-2	NA	CASSLRFGTALTGELFF	TGTGCCAGCAGTTTAAGGTTCGGGACAGCTTTAACCGGGGAGCTGTTTTTT
NA	TRBV5-6	16	TRBJ1-1	NA	CASSLGLGGISAEAFF	TGTGCCAGCAGCTTGGGGTTGGGGGGAATTTCTGCTGAAGCTTTCTTT
TRBD2	TRBV5-8	17	TRBJ2-5	NA	CASSLSSGGIGQETQYF	TGTGCCAGCAGCTTATCTAGCGGGGGGATCGGGCAAGAGACCCAGTACTTC
NA	TRBV18	16	TRBJ2-5	NA	CASSPLGTGNQETQYF	TGTGCCAGCTCACCACTGGGAACAGGCAATCAAGAGACCCAGTACTTC
NA	TRBV28	16	TRBJ2-3	NA	CASSPPGAGGTDTQYF	TGTGCCAGCAGTCCCCCGGGGGCGGGGGGCACAGATACGCAGTATTTT
NA	TRBV4-3	15	TRBJ1-1	NA	CASSQDRRYEPEAFF	TGCGCCAGCAGCCAAGATAGGCGCTACGAGCCTGAAGCTTTCTTT
TRBD1	TRBV11-2	16	TRBJ2-7	once	CASSPRLGTEAYEQYF	TGTGCCAGCAGCCCTCGATTGGGGACAGAAGCCTACGAGCAGTACTTC
TRBD1	TRBV28	15	TRBJ2-7	NA	CASSLSDRVLYEQYF	TGTGCCAGCAGCCTCTCTGACAGGGTACTTTACGAGCAGTACTTC
TRBD2	TRBV5-4	15	TRBJ2-7	NA	CASSLGLAGDYEQYF	TGTGCCAGCAGCTTGGGTCTAGCGGGGGACTACGAGCAGTACTTC
NA	TRBV7-2	13	TRBJ2-4	NA	CTSGPLAKNIQYF	TGTACCAGCGGGCCACTAGCCAAAAACATTCAGTACTTC
NA	TRBV11-2	15	TRBJ1-1	NA	CASSPDGGANTEAFF	TGTGCCAGCAGCCCAGACGGGGGGGCGAACACTGAAGCTTTCTTT
NA	TRBV12-3/TRBV12-4	13	TRBJ2-5	NA	CASSRSGPGTQYF	TGTGCCAGCAGCCGAAGCGGCCCGGGGACCCAGTACTTC
TRBD2	TRBV9	16	TRBJ2-3	NA	CASSAATSGGADTQYF	TGTGCCAGCAGCGCCGCCACTAGCGGGGGGGCAGATACGCAGTATTTT
NA	TRBV7-2	15	TRBJ2-1	NA	CASSSHLGSYNEQFF	TGTGCCAGCAGCTCCCACCTAGGGTCCTACAATGAGCAGTTCTTC
NA	TRBV6-4	16	TRBJ2-7	NA	CASSEGGDWGFYEQYF	TGTGCCAGCAGTGAAGGAGGGGATTGGGGATTTTACGAGCAGTACTTC
TRBD1	TRBV19	16	TRBJ2-6	NA	CASSKGQGSGANVLTF	TGTGCCAGTAGTAAGGGACAGGGCTCTGGGGCCAACGTCCTGACTTTC
TRBD1	TRBV6-2/TRBV6-3	15	TRBJ2-7	NA	CASSPAGTGTYEQYF	TGTGCCAGCAGTCCCGCCGGGACAGGGACCTACGAGCAGTACTTC
NA	TRBV11-2	15	TRBJ2-2	NA	CASSLATVRTGELFF	TGTGCCAGCAGCTTAGCGACAGTTCGGACCGGGGAGCTGTTTTTT
NA	TRBV6-5	15	TRBJ1-5	NA	CASRYWTENNQPQHF	TGTGCCAGCAGGTACTGGACAGAAAACAATCAGCCCCAGCATTTT
NA	TRBV1	20	TRBJ1-5	NA	CTSSQDSGTESKNSNQPQHF	TGCACCAGCAGCCAAGACTCCGGGACAGAATCGAAAAATAGCAATCAGCCCCAGCATTTT
NA	TRBV12-3/TRBV12-4	13	TRBJ2-3	NA	CASSFDSTDTQYF	TGTGCCAGCAGTTTTGACAGCACAGATACGCAGTATTTT
NA	TRBV11-2	16	TRBJ2-5	NA	CASSEGLKLSGETQYF	TGTGCCAGCAGCGAAGGACTGAAACTATCGGGCGAGACCCAGTACTTC
NA	TRBV2	15	TRBJ1-2	NA	CASSVSRQPNYGYTF	TGTGCCAGCAGTGTCTCCCGACAGCCCAACTATGGCTACACCTTC
NA	TRBV2	15	TRBJ1-3	NA	CASSEGSAGGNTIYF	TGTGCCAGCAGTGAAGGCTCGGCAGGAGGAAACACCATATATTTT
NA	TRBV29-1	14	TRBJ2-2	NA	CSVGGRSDTGELFF	TGCAGCGTTGGAGGAAGGTCGGACACCGGGGAGCTGTTTTTT
NA	TRBV18	15	TRBJ1-2	few	CASSPIMDPEDGYTF	TGTGCCAGCTCACCTATCATGGACCCCGAGGATGGCTACACCTTC
NA	TRBV7-9	15	TRBJ2-7	NA	CASSTGTDLSYEQYF	TGTGCCAGCAGCACCGGGACTGACCTCTCCTACGAGCAGTACTTC
TRBD1	TRBV7-2	15	TRBJ1-5	NA	CASSLFTGTGEPQHF	TGTGCCAGCAGCTTGTTTACCGGGACAGGGGAGCCCCAGCATTTT
NA	TRBV7-9	14	TRBJ1-1	NA	CASSPPQRNTEAFF	TGTGCCAGCAGCCCACCGCAGAGGAACACTGAAGCTTTCTTT
NA	TRBV6-2/TRBV6-3	15	TRBJ1-5	NA	CASSPGTFSNQPQHF	TGTGCCAGCAGCCCGGGGACGTTTAGCAATCAGCCCCAGCATTTT
NA	TRBV28	17	TRBJ2-6	NA	CASSLLSQVGGANVLTF	TGTGCCAGCAGTTTATTAAGCCAGGTCGGTGGGGCCAACGTCCTGACTTTC
NA	TRBV7-2	12	TRBJ2-4	NA	CASSFSPGTQYF	TGTGCCAGCAGCTTTTCCCCCGGGACACAGTACTTC
TRBD2	TRBV6-2/TRBV6-3	17	TRBJ2-1	NA	CASSYPIRGGHYNEQFF	TGTGCCAGCAGTTACCCCATCCGCGGGGGGCATTACAATGAGCAGTTCTTC